What follows are 8 T cell receptor beta chains derived from one specimen sequenced in a study of siplizumab effects on memory and regulatory T cells. Sequencing was performed with immunoSEQ multiplex PCR; in TCRdb, only in-frame clones are kept and a portion is missing. The table lists 100,000 or so clones, around 92% of them singletons. Material: Tregs sorted from blood. The origin of the receptors is a human donor in good health.

This clone was recorded a few times. The rearrangement links TRBV2 to TRBJ2-1, with 14 bases identical to TRBD2. Germline V CDR1 and CDR2: SNHLY, FYNNEI. V gave up 5 bases and J gave up 14 bases; unmatched junction bases: 5. The CDR3 runs 13 residues. The CDR3 spells CASSPGLAGVEFF. DNA for the CDR3: TGTGCCAGCAGTCCGGGACTAGCGGGAGTCGAGTTCTTC.

The chain couples TRBV11-2 to TRBJ2-1, with D unclear. From germline, CDR1 is SGHAT and CDR2 FQNNGV. The V and J ends lost 3 bases and 7 bases respectively, with 13 bases between them. CDR3 length equals 14 residues. The CDR3 coding sequence is TGTGCCAGCAGCTTCCTTTATGGCGCTAATGAGCAGTTCTTC. Its protein is CASSFLYGANEQFF.

CDR3 nucleotides: TGTGCCATCAGTCTCGGACTAGCGGGCCATGAGCAGTTCTTC. Translation gives CAISLGLAGHEQFF. This chain links TRBV10-3 with TRBJ2-1; 11 nucleotides match TRBD2. The germline gives CDR1 ENHRY, CDR2 SYGVKD. The CDR3 is 14 residues long. V dropped 5 bases and J dropped 8; count of bases not matched to a gene: 5.

The chain joins TRBV11-1 to TRBJ2-7, with 8 bases that match TRBD1. From germline, CDR1 is SGHAT and CDR2 FQDESV (reference sequence). The CDR3 runs 13 residues. V lost 4 bases and J lost 9; bases outside the gene matches: 8. The CDR3 DNA follows: TGTGCCAGCAGCTATGGAAGACAGGGGACGCAGTACTTC. Its translation is CASSYGRQGTQYF.

This clone was detected only once. The V call is TRBV5-1, the J call TRBJ2-1, with 10 bases that match TRBD2. This CDR3 has 16 amino acids. V shed 3 bases and J 4 bases; nucleotides not matched to a gene: 7. Germline V lookup: CDR1 SGHRS, CDR2 YFSETQ. The CDR3, as DNA: TGCGCCAGCAGCTCCTTCGCTAGCGGGAGTTACAATGAGCAGTTCTTC. Translation: CASSSFASGSYNEQFF.

This sequence joins TRBV4-2 and TRBJ1-1; 11 bases align to TRBD1. Germline values: CDR1 LGHNA, CDR2 YNFKEQ. Losses at the gene ends were 1 base for V and 2 bases for J; bases not matched to a gene: 6. The CDR3 consists of 17 residues. DNA for the CDR3: TGTGCCAGCAGCCAAGTCCGGGACAGGGGGGGAAACACTGAAGCTTTCTTT. Translation gives CASSQVRDRGGNTEAFF.

The V gene is TRBV11-2, the J gene TRBJ2-3; D not certain. Trimming stripped 1 base from V and 0 bases from J, with 11 bases between. The CDR3 length is 16 residues. Germline V gene data show CDR1 as SGHAT and CDR2 as FQNNGV. The DNA of the CDR3 is TGTGCCAGCAGCTTAGTAATTACTTCTAGCACAGATACGCAGTATTTT. It encodes CASSLVITSSTDTQYF.

CDR3 sequence: CASSLGLAGVDTQYF. The DNA of the CDR3 is TGTGCCAGCTCCCTGGGACTAGCGGGAGTAGATACGCAGTATTTT. The rearrangement links TRBV27 to TRBJ2-3, with 14 bases matching TRBD2. The J segment lost 5 bases and the V segment lost 8 bases, leaving 6 bases of the junction unmatched. CDR3 length equals 15 residues. Germline V gene data show CDR1 as MNHEY and CDR2 as SMNVEV (reference sequence).